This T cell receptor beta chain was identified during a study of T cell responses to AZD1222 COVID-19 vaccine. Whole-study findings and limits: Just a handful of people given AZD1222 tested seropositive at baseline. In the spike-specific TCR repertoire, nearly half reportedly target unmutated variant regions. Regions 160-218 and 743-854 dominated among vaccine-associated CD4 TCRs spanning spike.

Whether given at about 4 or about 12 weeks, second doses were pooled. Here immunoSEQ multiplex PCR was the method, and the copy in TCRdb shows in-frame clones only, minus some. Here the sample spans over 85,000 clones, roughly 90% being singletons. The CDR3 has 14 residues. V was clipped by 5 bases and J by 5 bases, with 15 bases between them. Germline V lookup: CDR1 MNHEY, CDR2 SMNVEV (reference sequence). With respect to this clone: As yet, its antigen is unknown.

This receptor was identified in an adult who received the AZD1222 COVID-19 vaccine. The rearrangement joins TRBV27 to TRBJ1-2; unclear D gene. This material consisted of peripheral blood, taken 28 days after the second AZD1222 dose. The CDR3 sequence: CASSAKLNSYGYTF. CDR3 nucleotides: TGTGCCAGCAGTGCAAAACTCAATTCTTATGGCTACACCTTC.